Sequencing of this T cell receptor beta chain was carried out in a study of CD8 T cells in Susac syndrome. Between the trimmed V and J ends, which lost 0 bases and 4 bases, there was a span of 10 bases. The CDR3 consists of 15 residues. Germline-derived CDR1 and CDR2 are MNHEY and SMNVEV (reference sequence). The RNA input was roughly 0.45 to 1 ug, and it was reverse transcribed with random hexamers. MiXCR, applied by TCRdb to the immunoSEQ multiplex PCR reads, yields one record per CDR3 protein. This table has 65,000 to 90,000 distinct CDR3 sequences, over 85% appearing once. The sample was CD8+ T cells from PBMCs. This rearrangement joins TRBV27 to TRBJ1-5; possibly TRBD1 for D (5 bases). The sequence was collected from a human donor with multiple sclerosis. The CDR3 nucleotides are TGTGCCAGCAGTTTATCGGCTTACAGGAATCAGCCCCAGCATTTT. The encoded protein is CASSLSAYRNQPQHF.